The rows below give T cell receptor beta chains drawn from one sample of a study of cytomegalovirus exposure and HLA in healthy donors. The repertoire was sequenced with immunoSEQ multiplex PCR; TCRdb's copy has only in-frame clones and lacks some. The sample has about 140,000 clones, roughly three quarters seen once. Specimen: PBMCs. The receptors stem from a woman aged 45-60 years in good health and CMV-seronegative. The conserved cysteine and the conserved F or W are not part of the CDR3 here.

ASSVVESRGYGYT	TRBJ1-2	TRBV9
ASSPIVGTGNYGYT	TRBJ1-2	TRBV19
ASSPGGGLLGEQF	TRBJ2-1	TRBV18
AISVDRYNSPLH	TRBJ1-6	TRBV10-3
SVARSGGRTDTQY	TRBJ2-3	TRBV29-1
ASSLPTRASYNEQF	TRBJ2-1	TRBV28
ASSIQVNNKLF	TRBJ1-4	TRBV27
ASSLARSGDTDTQY	TRBJ2-3	TRBV7-9
ASRTGGRIDEQY	TRBJ2-7	TRBV27
ASSQPGTTYGYT	TRBJ1-2	TRBV4-1
ASSLTGNTEAF	TRBJ1-1	TRBV13
APATRRDRPNSPLH	TRBJ1-6	TRBV10-1
ASSAPGEETQY	TRBJ2-5	TRBV19
ASSVRSGEQF	TRBJ2-1	TRBV9
ASSEALGEGSAKNIQY	TRBJ2-4	TRBV6-1
ASSLGPGSPEKLF	TRBJ1-4	TRBV7-6
ASSVSGGGLDTQY	TRBJ2-3	TRBV2
ASSFVAGGQETQY	TRBJ2-5	TRBV27
ASSSPGGGKEKLF	TRBJ1-4	TRBV11-2
SAEGTGGYGYT	TRBJ1-2	TRBV29-1
ASSPSQLESMNTEAF	TRBJ1-1	TRBV18
ASSFVSTNTEAF	TRBJ1-1	TRBV5-5
ASSYRDRGFQETQY	TRBJ2-5	TRBV28
ASSLVRVLGNSPLH	TRBJ1-6	TRBV13
ASSQEGGSGGAEKTQY	TRBJ2-5	TRBV4-1
ASSVSSRNTEAF	TRBJ1-1	TRBV9
ASSLRSLGYGYT	TRBJ1-2	TRBV28
ASSPPGHPYEQY	TRBJ2-7	TRBV28
ASRGQGAYEQY	TRBJ2-7	TRBV27
AWTQGGVNEKLF	TRBJ1-4	TRBV30
ASISQGSYNEQF	TRBJ2-1	TRBV2
AWASGGSSYNEQF	TRBJ2-1	TRBV30
ASSQGQPFLNYGYT	TRBJ1-2	TRBV4-3
ASSLVAGSY	TRBJ2-7	TRBV28
ASSLGGSLLGETQY	TRBJ2-5	TRBV7-6
ASSFTSGGAHKDTQY	TRBJ2-3	TRBV5-1
ASISGASYEQY	-	TRBV6-5
ASSLGGADRQH	TRBJ1-5	TRBV7-9
ASSLRLAESTDTQY	TRBJ2-3	TRBV7-2
ASSQERIAGGRETQY	TRBJ2-5	TRBV4-3
ASSLAGSWVLNEKLF	TRBJ1-4	TRBV5-1
ASGGAVGENIQY	TRBJ2-4	TRBV9
ASSPTQGGANVLT	TRBJ2-6	TRBV5-1
ASSSRDRGHSPLH	TRBJ1-6	TRBV5-1
ASSERDFGSTDTQY	TRBJ2-3	TRBV2
TSPAIWAGGVTMGTGELF	TRBJ2-2	TRBV1
ASSEGAGDQETQY	TRBJ2-5	TRBV6-1
ASSRERGGNEQF	TRBJ2-1	TRBV6-4
ASSHLQGLGTEAF	TRBJ1-1	TRBV4-1
ASSLGSRVEQY	TRBJ2-7	TRBV5-1
ASSQRPGLGSNYGYT	TRBJ1-2	TRBV11-2
ASSFSGGWGQETQY	TRBJ2-5	TRBV5-1